This T cell receptor beta chain emerged from a study of cytomegalovirus exposure and HLA in healthy donors. Points from the study as a whole: As a later analysis showed, a missense DCLRE1C variant was linked to trimming of TCR beta V- and J-genes. Judged likely to be a sequencing artifact was a cluster of highly shared sequence variants. The study put some 160 TCR beta chains on its list as cytomegalovirus-associated.

This clone came up a few times. Antigen unknown. Primers included in the PCR were 60 Vbeta and 13 Jbeta primers. Profiling relied on immunoSEQ multiplex PCR, and the TCRdb table lists in-frame clones only, not all of them. The sample lists some 200,000 clones; under 85% were seen once. The CDR3 sequence is 17 residues long. Trimming took 3 bases from V and 0 from J, leaving 16 bases between them. CDR1 MNHNS and CDR2 SASEGT come from the germline V gene. The chain joins TRBV6-1 to TRBJ2-3; weak D call: TRBD1 (5 bases). The source material was PBMCs. This clonotype originated in a female donor in good health and CMV-seronegative. The CDR3 coding sequence is TGTGCCAGCAGTGATCCGTGGACAAGTCCTAGCACAGATACGCAGTATTTT. Amino acid sequence: CASSDPWTSPSTDTQYF.